A single sample gave rise to the 5 T cell receptor beta chains below, sequenced in a study of vaccination and CD4 T cells after COVID-19. Sequencing of DNA taken from cultured CD4+ T cells relied on the Oncomine TCR Beta short-read assay. TCRdb processed the PCR reads anew with MiXCR; each CDR3 protein has one entry. The table has some 13,000 distinct CDR3 sequences, 40% to 50% seen once. The sample's treatment: roughly nine-day PBMC culture with coronavirus spike peptide pools or control peptides (ViraFEST assay). These receptors lack a known antigen. The source material was CD4+ T cells from blood, cultured in vitro. Source of these receptors: a human donor who had recovered from COVID-19.

The chain employs TRBV4-1 and TRBJ1-2; 9 bases are a match to TRBD1. Germline CDR1 MGHRA, CDR2 YSYEKL. The CDR3 loop spans 16 amino acids. The J segment lost 4 bases and the V segment lost 1 base, leaving 7 bases of the junction unmatched. The CDR3, as DNA: TGCGCCAGCAGCCAAGGAGCCGGGACAGGGCCCTATGGCTACACCTTC. This sequence encodes CASSQGAGTGPYGYTF.

The genes are TRBV10-3 and TRBJ2-2; a weak D match, TRBD1 (6 bases). This CDR3 is built from 15 residues. Per the germline V gene, CDR1 is ENHRY and CDR2 is SYGVKD. V lost 3 bases and J 1 base, leaving 9 bases between the germline ends. This CDR3 reads CAISDNRENTGELFF. For the CDR3, the DNA is TGTGCCATCAGTGACAACAGGGAGAACACCGGGGAGCTGTTTTTT.

The chain recombines TRBV20-1 with TRBJ2-2, with D uncertain. This CDR3 has 15 residues. Germline assignment: CDR1 DFQATT and CDR2 SNEGSKA (reference sequence). Trimming left V 0 bases short and J 3 bases short, with 11 bases between. DNA of the CDR3: TGCAGTGCTAGAGATCTGCGAATAGACACCGGGGAGCTGTTTTTT. This gives the protein CSARDLRIDTGELFF.

The genes are TRBV7-2 and TRBJ2-1, with TRBD2 identical over 9 bases. This CDR3 has 15 amino acids. Trimming at V came to 5 bases and at J to 3 bases, leaving 5 bases not matched to a gene. In germline, CDR1 is SGHTA, CDR2 FQGNSA. Here the CDR3 reads CASSVLAGNYNEQFF. The CDR3 DNA reads TGTGCCAGCAGCGTCCTAGCGGGAAACTACAATGAGCAGTTCTTC.

The gene calls are TRBV5-4 and TRBJ1-1; 7 bases fit TRBD1. The CDR3 consists of 15 residues. The ends lost 0 bases at V and 3 bases at J; junction bases unmatched: 5. Germline V gives CDR1 SGHNT, CDR2 YYREEE (reference sequence). In DNA, the CDR3 is TGTGCCAGCAGCTTGGCCCTACAGGGGTACACTGAAGCTTTCTTT. It encodes CASSLALQGYTEAFF.